The T cell receptor beta chain described here comes from a study of T cells in Graves' hyperthyroidism and ophthalmopathy. Note on this clonotype: Its antigen is currently unknown.

Study-level findings and limits: Model output signaled ophthalmopathy a median roughly 6.1 months ahead of onset. A model built on 13 V-J features separated ophthalmopathy from stable hyperthyroidism. Among thyroid clonotypes expanded above 0.001, most also appeared in blood.

Germline V CDR1 and CDR2: DFQATT, SNEGSKA (reference sequence). V lost 0 bases, J lost 5 bases, and 6 bases stayed unmatched. CDR3 size: 15 residues. RNA transcripts yielded amplified TCR beta CDR3 regions. Using the HTBI primer set, a first-round RT-PCR was run on the TCR CDR3. MiXCR was run by TCRdb on the multiplex PCR reads, yielding one entry per CDR3 protein. The sample has over 650,000 distinct CDR3 sequences, less than 45% seen once; the top ten hold 7% to 7.5%. The chain joins TRBV20-1 to TRBJ2-5; 10 bases map to TRBD1. This clonotype was obtained from an adult man with Graves' disease, either hyperthyroidism or ophthalmopathy (not recorded which). The sequenced sample consisted of peripheral blood or thyroid tissue (not recorded which). The CDR3 DNA is TGCAGTGCTAGAGATGGGGACAGGGGATGGGAGACCCAGTACTTC. As protein: CSARDGDRGWETQYF.